What follows are 13 T cell receptor beta chains derived from one specimen sequenced in a study of cytomegalovirus exposure and HLA in healthy donors. PCR involved 60 Vbeta and 13 Jbeta primers. Here immunoSEQ multiplex PCR was the method, and the copy in TCRdb shows in-frame clones only, minus some. The sample holds more than 150,000 clones, around 72% seen once. Sequenced sample: PBMCs. The receptors stem from a woman aged 40-49 years in good health and CMV-seropositive.

In this sample, this clone turned up a few times. The CDR3 DNA reads as TGTGCCAGCAGCTCACCAGGGGGGAGTGTCCATGGCTACACCTTC. Amino acids: CASSSPGGSVHGYTF. The chain couples TRBV7-9 to TRBJ1-2, with TRBD1 matching 7 bases. V shed 4 bases and J 6 bases; nucleotides not matched to a gene: 11. The germline V gene encodes CDR1 SEHNR and CDR2 FQNEAQ (reference sequence). The CDR3 is 15 residues long. The variable domain in full, with the rest retrieved from reference TRBV7-9 and TRBJ1-2, is DTGVSQNPRHKITKRGQNVTFRCDPISEHNRLYWYRQTLGQGPEFLTYFQNEAQLEKSRLLSDRFSAERPKGSFSTLEIQRTEQGDSAMYLCASSSPGGSVHGYTFGSGTRLTVV.

The chain couples TRBV4-3 to TRBJ2-7; D gene unclear. V was clipped by 0 bases and J by 2 bases, with 11 bases between them. The CDR3 is 15 residues long. The germline CDR1 and CDR2 sequences are LGHNA and YSLEER. CDR3 in DNA: TGCGCCAGCAGCCAAGAAGAGAGTACGGCCTACGAGCAGTACTTC. It encodes CASSQEESTAYEQYF.

CDR3 sequence (DNA): TGTGCCAGCAGTTTAAGACAATCCTACGAGCAGTACTTC. Translated, it gives CASSLRQSYEQYF. This sequence joins TRBV27 and TRBJ2-7; D not certain. This CDR3 has 13 amino acids. In germline, CDR1 is MNHEY, CDR2 SMNVEV (reference sequence). V lost 2 bases and J 1 base, leaving 6 bases between the germline ends.

This chain connects TRBV2 to TRBJ2-5, with unresolved D. The V end was cut by 2 bases, the J end by 3 bases, with 4 bases between. The germline gives CDR1 SNHLY, CDR2 FYNNEI. The CDR3 sequence is 12 residues long. The CDR3 protein is CASSEFEETQYF. For the CDR3, the DNA is TGTGCCAGCAGTGAATTCGAAGAGACCCAGTACTTC.

The chain combines TRBV6-6 with TRBJ1-5; perhaps TRBD1 as D (5 bases). Trimming shortened V by 5 bases and J by 11 bases, and 22 bases separated the two germline ends. CDR1 MNHNY and CDR2 SVGAGI come from the germline V gene (reference sequence). CDR3 size: 15 residues. The CDR3 is CASSNPQPHQGAQHF. The CDR3, as DNA: TGTGCCAGCAGTAATCCCCAACCGCACCAAGGGGCCCAGCATTTT.

With respect to this clone: The same CDR3 can be traced to other DNA sequences in this sample. The J gene is TRBJ1-1, the V gene TRBV5-1; no clear D. Trimming took 2 bases from V and 1 from J, leaving 15 bases between them. The CDR3 covers 16 residues. The germline V gene encodes CDR1 SGHRS and CDR2 YFSETQ. The CDR3 sequence is CASSLFGLPKNTEAFF. For the CDR3, the DNA is TGCGCCAGCAGCTTATTTGGGCTCCCAAAGAACACTGAAGCTTTCTTT.

The V call is TRBV6-5, the J call TRBJ1-2; 7 nucleotides align to TRBD1. Germline V gene data show CDR1 as MNHEY and CDR2 as SVGAGI. Trimming took 8 bases from V and 7 from J; bases not matched to a gene: 16. The CDR3 has 15 amino acids. The CDR3 spells CASDDRAGIQGGYTF. The CDR3 bases are TGTGCCAGCGACGACAGGGCGGGAATTCAGGGTGGCTACACCTTC.

The chain uses TRBV28 and TRBJ2-7; the D gene is possibly TRBD2 (5 bases). Per the germline V gene, CDR1 is MDHEN and CDR2 is SYDVKM. V was clipped by 10 bases and J by 2 bases, with 18 bases between them. The CDR3 extends over 14 amino acids. The CDR3 DNA follows: TGTGCCACCATCACCCAAGGGAGAACCTACGAGCAGTACTTC. Encoded protein: CATITQGRTYEQYF.

This clone appeared a single time. The rearrangement joins TRBV29-1 to TRBJ2-2; weak D call: TRBD2 (6 bases). This CDR3 spans 14 amino acids. CDR1 and CDR2 from the germline V gene are SQVTM and ANQGSEA. Deletions cut 4 bases from V and 5 bases from J, with 14 bases between. CDR3 DNA: TGCAGCGTTGTAGAGCGGGTTGGGACCGGGGAGCTGTTTTTT. This codes for CSVVERVGTGELFF.

This clone was counted between two and nine times. The chain has TRBV5-4 and TRBJ1-6; 11 positions agree with TRBD1. Per germline, CDR1 SGHNT and CDR2 YYREEE (reference sequence). This CDR3 is built from 15 residues. J was trimmed by 7 bases and V by 3 bases; bases with no gene match: 3. CDR3 amino acids: CASSWGQGENSPLHF. As DNA, the CDR3 is TGTGCCAGCAGCTGGGGACAGGGGGAAAATTCACCCCTCCACTTT.

The rearrangement uses TRBV10-3 and TRBJ1-1, with D uncertain. This CDR3 is built from 13 residues. Trimming left V 0 bases short and J 8 bases short, with 10 bases between. Per the germline V gene, CDR1 is ENHRY and CDR2 is SYGVKD. The chain's CDR3 is CAISESVGVEAFF. In DNA, the CDR3 is TGTGCCATCAGTGAGTCGGTCGGGGTGGAAGCTTTCTTT.

The chain carries TRBV19 and TRBJ1-2, with 9 nucleotides matching TRBD1. The CDR3 consists of 15 residues. CDR1 is LNHDA and CDR2 is SQIVND in the germline V gene (reference sequence). The trim removed 3 bases at V and 4 bases at J, leaving 6 bases unmatched. The CDR3 loop is CASSIHQTGGYGYTF. CDR3 nucleotide sequence: TGTGCCAGTAGTATTCATCAGACAGGGGGCTATGGCTACACCTTC.

The chain has TRBV20-1 and TRBJ1-2; possibly TRBD1 for D (6 bases). The CDR3 totals 11 residues. Germline assignment: CDR1 DFQATT and CDR2 SNEGSKA (reference sequence). The V end lost 6 bases, the J end lost 7 bases, and 12 bases lay between the germline ends. CDR3: CSAKTGLGYTF. In DNA form, the CDR3 reads TGCAGTGCAAAGACAGGTCTTGGCTACACCTTC.